This paragraph reports one T cell receptor (beta chain). The antigen remains undetermined. The entry originates in a study of OX40 agonist ivuxolimab in advanced cancers. Study observations and caveats: Some patients without response likewise showed low normalized clonal expansion.

The germline V and J ends were trimmed by 8 bases and 1 base, with 10 bases remaining between them. Per germline, CDR1 SGHRS and CDR2 YFSETQ. The CDR3 length is 13 residues. Using immunoSEQ multiplex PCR, the repertoire was profiled, and TCRdb retains in-frame clones only, with some absent. Of roughly 70,000 clones in the sample, 88% were seen once. This specimen was CD4+ or CD8+ T cells sorted from blood, taken in a trial of the OX40 agonist ivuxolimab. V usage is TRBV5-1 and J usage is TRBJ2-4, with D perhaps matching TRBD1 (5 bases). The source is an adult with an advanced solid tumor such as melanoma, head and neck, liver or kidney cancer. The CDR3 region is CARVGVAKNIQYF. CDR3 DNA sequence: TGCGCCAGAGTAGGGGTTGCCAAAAACATTCAGTACTTC.